Below are 26 T cell receptor beta chains sequenced from a single sample in a study of spatial heterogeneity in lung cancer. Via MiXCR, TCRdb re-called the 5' RACE reads, giving one row per CDR3 protein. Of about 80,000 distinct CDR3 sequences listed, around 21% are singletons. Sample time point: sample taken at primary tumor resection. Sequencing was performed on whole RNA extracted from tumor and nontumor lung tissue, or from frozen PBMC, and the material was left unsorted. Sequencing was performed on PBMCs, taken at surgery. The receptors were sampled from a male donor with early-stage non-small cell lung cancer.

V gene TRBV5-1 combines with J gene TRBJ2-3; D gene uncertain. The V gene lost 0 bases and the J gene lost 4 bases, with 12 bases spanning the gap. CDR1 and CDR2 (germline): SGHRS, YFSETQ. The CDR3 length is 15 residues. CDR3 in amino acids: CASSLATASSDTQYF. The CDR3 DNA reads TGCGCCAGCAGCTTGGCCACCGCCTCGTCAGATACGCAGTATTTT. The full variable domain, rest sourced from reference TRBV5-1 and TRBJ2-3, is KAGVTQTPRYLIKTRGQQVTLSCSPISGHRSVSWYQQTPGQGLQFLFEYFSETQRNKGNFPGRFSGRQFSNSRSEMNVSTLELGDSALYLCASSLATASSDTQYFGPGTRLTVL.

The chain uses TRBV7-8 and TRBJ1-2, with 10 nucleotides matching TRBD1. The CDR3 loop spans 14 amino acids. V trimming: 5 bases; J trimming: 6 bases; junction bases outside the gene matches: 6. Germline CDR1 is SGHVS and CDR2 is FQNEAQ. The CDR3 protein is CASSGTGAPHGYTF. The CDR3 region has the DNA TGTGCCAGCAGCGGGACAGGGGCCCCTCATGGCTACACCTTC.

This clonotype is medium-sized within its sample. This chain uses TRBV9 with TRBJ2-7; D may be TRBD2 (6 bases). CDR3 length: 14 amino acids. Trimming removed 4 bases from V and 3 bases from J, with 14 bases in between. The germline CDR1 and CDR2 sequences are SGDLS and YYNGEE. The CDR3 bases are TGTGCCAGCAGCTCGGGCGGGACGAACTACGAGCAGTACTTC. Translated, it gives CASSSGGTNYEQYF.

V and J are TRBV20-1 and TRBJ2-1; 7 nucleotides line up with TRBD2. The CDR3 length is 14 residues. CDR1 DFQATT and CDR2 SNEGSKA come from the germline V gene (reference sequence). V lost 4 bases to trimming and J lost 7 bases; unmatched junction nucleotides: 10. The CDR3 loop reads CSAKGLVDLNEQFF. The CDR3 nucleotides are TGCAGTGCTAAAGGACTAGTCGACCTAAATGAGCAGTTCTTC.

The chain links TRBV4-3 to TRBJ1-2; tentatively, D is TRBD1 (5 bases). Germline CDR1 is LGHNA and CDR2 is YSLEER. Trimming removed 4 bases at V and 7 bases at J, with 19 bases between. CDR3 length: 15 amino acids. CDR3 bases: TGCGCCAGCAGCCCCGGCGGGGGGAGGTTACGTGGCTACACCTTC. Translation: CASSPGGGRLRGYTF.

This clonotype was recorded a few times. J is TRBJ2-3 and V is TRBV6-2 or TRBV6-3; 7 bases agree with TRBD1. The V and J ends lost 4 bases and 0 bases, in that order; junction bases with no gene match: 4. This CDR3 has 15 amino acids. Germline V gene sequence: CDR1 MNHEY, CDR2 SVGEGT. The CDR3 is CASSFSTGSTDTQYF. As DNA, the CDR3 is TGTGCCAGCAGTTTTTCGACAGGGAGCACAGATACGCAGTATTTT.

The chain has TRBV6-2 or TRBV6-3 and TRBJ1-5; D is perhaps TRBD1 (6 bases). Deletions cut 6 bases from V and 7 bases from J, with 16 bases between. Per germline, CDR1 MNHEY and CDR2 SVGEGT. The CDR3 sequence is 14 residues long. The CDR3 DNA is TGTGCCAGCAGCCGCGACAGGTTAGAGCAGCCCCAGCATTTT. Its protein product is CASSRDRLEQPQHF.

This clonotype was observed a few times. V gene TRBV6-2 or TRBV6-3 combines with J gene TRBJ2-2; D is undetermined. The CDR3 spans 13 residues. Germline assignment: CDR1 MNHEY and CDR2 SVGEGT. Trimming pared 7 bases from V and 7 bases from J, leaving 13 bases between. As DNA, the CDR3 is TGTGCCAGCACCCGCGATCTCGACGGGGAGCTGTTTTTT. Amino acid sequence: CASTRDLDGELFF.

This clonotype was seen more than once but under ten times. V is TRBV20-1 and J is TRBJ1-1; TRBD1 matches at 7 bases. In germline, CDR1 is DFQATT, CDR2 SNEGSKA (reference sequence). This CDR3 region has 15 residues. After removal of 6 bases from V and 0 bases from J, the junction contained 10 bases not matched to a gene. The CDR3 here is CSARPGTVMNTEAFF. The DNA for the CDR3 is TGCAGTGCCCGTCCCGGGACAGTTATGAACACTGAAGCTTTCTTT.

The chain recombines TRBV7-3 with TRBJ2-2; 11 bases agree with TRBD2. The germline CDR1 and CDR2 sequences are SGHTA and FQGTGA. V dropped 2 bases and J dropped 7; count of bases not matched to a gene: 3. This CDR3 has 15 amino acids. The chain's CDR3 is CASSLGTSGVGELFF. The CDR3 DNA reads as TGTGCCAGCAGCTTAGGGACTAGCGGTGTCGGGGAGCTGTTTTTT.

V gene TRBV27 combines with J gene TRBJ2-5; D remains unclear. The CDR3 is made up of 13 amino acids. The germline V gene encodes CDR1 MNHEY and CDR2 SMNVEV (reference sequence). V was clipped by 3 bases and J by 5 bases, with 10 bases between them. In DNA form, the CDR3 reads TGTGCCAGCAGTTTGCTAGGGCGGGAGACCCAGTACTTC. Translation gives CASSLLGRETQYF.

This clonotype was counted at least ten times. The V gene is TRBV28, the J gene TRBJ1-1, with a possible D match to TRBD1 (5 bases). CDR3 length: 14 amino acids. From germline, CDR1 is MDHEN and CDR2 SYDVKM. The V gene lost 6 bases and the J gene lost 3 bases, with 14 bases spanning the gap. The CDR3 coding sequence is TGTGCCAGCAGGGTGCCGTGGGGGGACACTGAAGCTTTCTTT. It yields the protein CASRVPWGDTEAFF.

This chain joins TRBV15 and TRBJ2-7; TRBD1 matches 12 bases. The length of the CDR3 is 14 residues. Germline V gene sequence: CDR1 LNHNV, CDR2 YYDKDF (reference sequence). V lost 6 bases to trimming and J lost 8 bases; unmatched junction nucleotides: 8. The CDR3 loop reads CATRKVGQGAKQYF. CDR3 sequence (DNA): TGTGCCACCAGGAAGGTGGGACAGGGGGCGAAGCAGTACTTC.

In regard to this clonotype: This clone may be a read error of a much larger clone one base away. CDR3: CANSLSMGVGEQFF. CDR3 in DNA: TGTGCCAACAGCCTATCCATGGGGGTCGGCGAGCAGTTCTTC. V is TRBV11-2 and J is TRBJ2-1; D could derive from TRBD1 or TRBD2 (5 bases each). Germline lookup yields CDR1 SGHAT and CDR2 FQNNGV. The CDR3 loop spans 14 amino acids.

CDR3 sequence: CASSQDRDSPLHF. CDR3 bases: TGTGCCAGCAGCCAGGACAGGGATTCACCCCTCCACTTT. The V call is TRBV4-2, the J call TRBJ1-6; 8 bases agree with TRBD1. The germline CDR1 and CDR2 sequences are LGHNA and YNFKEQ. The V segment lost 3 bases and the J segment 8 bases; nucleotides outside the gene matches: 0. This CDR3 comprises 13 residues.

This clonotype has a count of ten or more. This sequence joins TRBV5-1 and TRBJ2-6, with a possible D match to TRBD2 (5 bases). Looked up from germline, CDR1 is SGHRS and CDR2 is YFSETQ. This CDR3 is built from 15 residues. Trimming removed 2 bases at V and 0 bases at J, with 6 bases between. The CDR3 DNA follows: TGCGCCAGCAGCTTACGGGGCTCTGGGGCCAACGTCCTGACTTTC. This sequence encodes CASSLRGSGANVLTF.

The rearrangement joins TRBV19 to TRBJ2-7; 8 positions match TRBD1. The V gene end was trimmed by 4 bases and the J gene end by 4 bases; junction bases not matched to a gene: 6. Germline V lookup: CDR1 LNHDA, CDR2 SQIVND (reference sequence). CDR3 length equals 14 residues. Written as DNA, the CDR3 is TGTGCCAGTAGTAACCAGGACAGGGAGTACGAGCAGTACTTC. Translated, it gives CASSNQDREYEQYF. Filled out from reference TRBV19 and TRBJ2-7, the complete variable domain reads DGGITQSPKYLFRKEGQNVTLSCEQNLNHDAMYWYRQDPGQGLRLIYYSQIVNDFQKGDIAEGYSVSREKKESFPLTVTSAQKNPTAFYLCASSNQDREYEQYFGPGTRLTVT.

The rearrangement joins TRBV2 to TRBJ1-5, with 9 bases aligning to TRBD1. The CDR3 runs to 14 residues. V gave up 8 bases and J gave up 2 bases; unmatched junction bases: 4. Looked up from germline, CDR1 is SNHLY and CDR2 is FYNNEI. The CDR3 bases are TGTGCCAGCTGCCGGGACAGGGGCAATCAGCCCCAGCATTTT. Protein product: CASCRDRGNQPQHF.

J is TRBJ1-1 and V is TRBV30; D remains unclear. CDR1 is GTSNPN, CDR2 SVGIG, per germline (reference sequence). The CDR3 spans 12 residues. V was shortened by 0 bases and J by 9 bases, with 11 bases between the two germline ends. The CDR3 bases are TGTGCCTGGAGTGTACAAAGGGAACAAGCTTTCTTT. Its translation is CAWSVQREQAFF.

The gene calls are TRBV2 and TRBJ2-2; D is ambiguous. The CDR3 sequence is 13 residues long. V was shortened by 7 bases and J by 6 bases, with 12 bases between the two germline ends. The V gene's germline CDR1 is SNHLY and CDR2 FYNNEI. The CDR3 coding sequence is TGTGCCAGCACCCAAATCCAGGCCGGGGAGCTGTTTTTT. Protein product: CASTQIQAGELFF.

This clonotype was observed a handful of times. This chain connects TRBV11-1 to TRBJ1-5; 11 nucleotides agree with TRBD1. The CDR3 sequence is 16 residues long. Germline CDR1 SGHAT, CDR2 FQDESV (reference sequence). The junction had 3 bases not matched to a gene; V was cut back by 1 base and J by 4 bases. The CDR3 DNA sequence: TGTGCCAGCAGCTTAGAAGGGGACAGGGGGAATCAGCCCCAGCATTTT. The encoded protein is CASSLEGDRGNQPQHF. Using reference TRBV11-1 and TRBJ1-5 for the parts outside the CDR3, the full variable domain is EAEVAQSPRYKITEKSQAVAFWCDPISGHATLYWYRQILGQGPELLVQFQDESVVDDSQLPKDRFSAERLKGVDSTLKIQPAELGDSAMYLCASSLEGDRGNQPQHFGDGTRLSIL.

This clonotype has a handful of counts. In DNA form, the CDR3 reads TGTGCCAGCAGTTACACAAACAGGGGAGATACGCAGTATTTT. It translates to CASSYTNRGDTQYF. The chain is built from TRBV6-2 or TRBV6-3 and TRBJ2-3, with 7 positions matching TRBD1. CDR3 length equals 14 residues. Germline CDR1 reads MNHEY; CDR2 reads SVGEGT. V gave up 2 bases and J gave up 5 bases; unmatched junction bases: 4.

This sequence joins TRBV11-3 and TRBJ1-1, with D unclear. The V gene's germline CDR1 is SGHNT and CDR2 YENEEA. Trimming removed 5 bases from V and 1 base from J, with 11 bases in between. The CDR3 length is 14 residues. The CDR3 protein is CASSPERGNTEAFF. The DNA for the CDR3 is TGTGCCAGCAGCCCAGAGAGAGGGAACACTGAAGCTTTCTTT.

This clonotype has only a few counts. V is TRBV11-1 and J is TRBJ2-5; D remains ambiguous. Trimming shortened V by 0 bases and J by 2 bases, and 4 bases separated the two germline ends. Germline V gives CDR1 SGHAT, CDR2 FQDESV (reference sequence). The CDR3 is made up of 13 amino acids. The CDR3 region has the DNA TGTGCCAGCAGCTTAGCAGTGCAAGAGACCCAGTACTTC. It specifies CASSLAVQETQYF.

The chain uses TRBV11-1 and TRBJ2-3, with 13 bases aligning to TRBD2. Germline V gene lookup returns CDR1 SGHAT and CDR2 FQDESV (reference sequence). The CDR3 has 19 residues. V lost 2 bases and J lost 2; bases outside the gene matches: 10. The CDR3 is CASSLTPPTSGGHTDTQYF. Here the CDR3 DNA reads TGTGCCAGCAGCTTAACCCCTCCGACTAGCGGGGGGCACACAGATACGCAGTATTTT.

V and J are TRBV29-1 and TRBJ2-7; 7 bases are a match to TRBD2. The V and J ends lost 4 bases and 0 bases, in that order; junction bases with no gene match: 6. CDR1 SQVTM and CDR2 ANQGSEA come from the germline V gene. The length of the CDR3 is 14 residues. This CDR3 is CSVGQGGDSYEQYF. The DNA for the CDR3 is TGCAGCGTTGGGCAGGGAGGGGACTCCTACGAGCAGTACTTC.